The TCR beta chain described here comes from a study of CD8+ T cells in alopecia areata. In the case of this clone: What it binds is unknown.

Trimming took off 6 bases at V and 4 bases at J, with 10 bases between the two ends. Germline CDR1 reads MNHNS; CDR2 reads SASEGT. The CDR3 spans 13 residues. After isolation, RNA underwent reverse transcription to generate cDNA as the sequencing template. Only in-frame clones appear in the TCRdb table, and some are missing; sequencing was by immunoSEQ multiplex PCR. In the table there are about 170,000 clones, roughly 60% of which are singletons. General study points: Persistence of many expanded lesional clones was seen in scalp and blood during tofacitinib.

The sample's treatment: oral pan-JAK inhibitor, 5-10 mg twice daily. The chain is built from TRBV6-1 and TRBJ1-5; no firm D call. The sequence was collected from a human donor with alopecia areata. This sample comprised CD4+ T cells sorted from blood, obtained at approximately week 60, from a patient treated with tofacitinib. CDR3 sequence: CASRETGNQPQHF. CDR3 bases: TGTGCCAGCAGGGAAACGGGGAATCAGCCCCAGCATTTT.